Presented here are 26 T cell receptor beta chains from one specimen sequenced in a study of OX40 agonist ivuxolimab in advanced cancers. The protocol was immunoSEQ multiplex PCR, while the TCRdb copy is restricted to in-frame clones and leaves out a portion. This sample has roughly 49,000 clones, with about 88% found just once. This material consisted of CD4+ or CD8+ T cells sorted from blood, taken in a trial of the OX40 agonist ivuxolimab. These receptors were collected from an adult with an advanced solid tumor such as melanoma, head and neck, liver or kidney cancer.

Sample share makes this clone medium-sized. The chain carries TRBV9 and TRBJ1-1; 8 bases are a match to TRBD1. J gave up 9 bases and V 3 bases, and 4 bases lay outside the gene matches. From germline, CDR1 is SGDLS and CDR2 YYNGEE. The CDR3 runs to 12 residues. DNA for the CDR3: TGTGCCAGCAGCGGAAGACAGGGGCAAGCTTTCTTT. Its translation: CASSGRQGQAFF. The full variable domain, rest sourced from reference TRBV9 and TRBJ1-1, is DSGVTQTPKHLITATGQRVTLRCSPRSGDLSVYWYQQSLDQGLQFLIQYYNGEERAKGNILERFSAQQFPDLHSELNLSSLELGDSALYFCASSGRQGQAFFGQGTRLTVV.

The chain recombines TRBV2 with TRBJ1-2; D is ambiguous. The V end was cut by 7 bases, the J end by 4 bases, with 13 bases between. Per germline, CDR1 SNHLY and CDR2 FYNNEI. The CDR3 covers 13 residues. The CDR3 nucleotides are TGTGCCAGCAACGGCCTCCCGGGCTATGGCTACACCTTC. Protein sequence: CASNGLPGYGYTF.

The V gene is TRBV5-4, the J gene TRBJ2-2; D perhaps matches TRBD1 (6 bases). The ends were cut back, 2 bases at V and 5 bases at J, with 16 bases in the middle. CDR3 size: 16 residues. The germline CDR1 and CDR2 sequences are SGHNT and YYREEE (reference sequence). The CDR3 DNA follows: TGTGCCAGCAGCTTTACGACAGGAAGATCAACCGGGGAGCTGTTTTTT. This translates into CASSFTTGRSTGELFF.

The chain couples TRBV2 to TRBJ2-1; TRBD2 agrees at 13 bases. The CDR3 runs 15 residues. The V and J ends lost 3 bases and 4 bases, in that order; junction bases with no gene match: 0. Germline V gene data show CDR1 as SNHLY and CDR2 as FYNNEI. CDR3 region: CASSEGLAGYNEQFF. In nucleotides, the CDR3 is TGTGCCAGCAGTGAGGGACTAGCGGGATACAATGAGCAGTTCTTC.

The chain couples TRBV4-1 to TRBJ1-5, with D uncertain. The germline gives CDR1 MGHRA, CDR2 YSYEKL. The CDR3 spans 15 residues. Deletions cut 0 bases from V and 1 base from J, with 7 bases between. The CDR3 here is CASSQELRSNQPQHF. CDR3 coding DNA: TGCGCCAGCAGCCAAGAATTGAGGAGCAATCAGCCCCAGCATTTT.

This clone appeared a few times. In DNA form, the CDR3 reads TGCAGCGGGGATCGTATAGCCTACAATGAGCAGTTCTTC. Translating it yields CSGDRIAYNEQFF. The genes are TRBV29-1 and TRBJ2-1; D ambiguous. The germline CDR1 and CDR2 sequences are SQVTM and ANQGSEA. V was cut by 7 bases and J by 2 bases, with 12 bases left in between. The CDR3 runs 13 residues.

Regarding this clone: The junction departs from the called germline gene at one end, perhaps through a read error. The rearrangement links TRBV7-7 to TRBJ2-3; weak D call: TRBD1 (5 bases). CDR1 is SSHAT, CDR2 FNYEAQ, per germline (reference sequence). CDR3 size: 14 residues. The CDR3 DNA sequence: TGTGCTAGCAGCTTAGGCAGGGAAGCAGATACGCAGTATTTT. Protein sequence: CASSLGREADTQYF.

The rearrangement joins TRBV7-9 to TRBJ2-1; unclear D gene. V lost 10 bases and J lost 2, with 12 bases in between. Per germline, CDR1 SEHNR and CDR2 FQNEAQ (reference sequence). This CDR3 is 13 amino acids long. Here the CDR3 reads CATLVETYNEQFF. The DNA for the CDR3 is TGTGCCACCTTAGTCGAAACCTACAATGAGCAGTTCTTC. The full variable domain, with the rest looked up from reference TRBV7-9 and TRBJ2-1, is DTGVSQNPRHKITKRGQNVTFRCDPISEHNRLYWYRQTLGQGPEFLTYFQNEAQLEKSRLLSDRFSAERPKGSFSTLEIQRTEQGDSAMYLCATLVETYNEQFFGPGTRLTVL.

The genes are TRBV7-2 and TRBJ2-3; unclear D gene. This CDR3 is built from 15 residues. Trimming removed 2 bases from V and 2 bases from J, with 11 bases in between. The germline gives CDR1 SGHTA, CDR2 FQGNSA. CDR3 bases: TGTGCCAGCAGCTTAATTAACACGCACACAGATACGCAGTATTTT. It encodes CASSLINTHTDTQYF.

The chain joins TRBV19 to TRBJ1-1; 7 bases are a match to TRBD1. V lost 6 bases and J lost 4; bases outside the gene matches: 2. CDR3 length equals 12 residues. Germline loops: CDR1 LNHDA, CDR2 SQIVND (reference sequence). CDR3 region: CASRSGGTEAFF. In nucleotides, the CDR3 is TGTGCCAGTAGATCAGGGGGCACTGAAGCTTTCTTT.

The chain employs TRBV29-1 and TRBJ2-5, with 8 bases matching TRBD2. The V segment lost 1 base and the J segment 7 bases; nucleotides outside the gene matches: 5. This CDR3 has 13 amino acids. CDR1 and CDR2 from the germline V gene are SQVTM and ANQGSEA. The CDR3 loop reads CSVEVTSEGTQYF. The CDR3 DNA follows: TGCAGCGTTGAAGTGACTAGCGAAGGGACCCAGTACTTC. Full variable domain (missing parts from reference TRBV29-1 and TRBJ2-5): SAVISQKPSRDICQRGTSLTIQCQVDSQVTMMFWYRQQPGQSLTLIATANQGSEATYESGFVIDKFPISRPNLTFSTLTVSNMSPEDSSIYLCSVEVTSEGTQYFGPGTRLLVL.

The rearrangement joins TRBV5-1 to TRBJ2-2; D is unclear. This CDR3 has 15 residues. Trimming stripped 1 base from V and 3 bases from J, with 10 bases between. Germline loops: CDR1 SGHRS, CDR2 YFSETQ. DNA of the CDR3: TGCGCCAGCAGCTTGACCCCCTGGGACACCGGGGAGCTGTTTTTT. Translated, it gives CASSLTPWDTGELFF.

The V gene is TRBV4-3, the J gene TRBJ2-3; 8 nucleotides align to TRBD2. Germline V gives CDR1 LGHNA, CDR2 YSLEER. The CDR3 is made up of 17 amino acids. The junction had 16 bases not matched to a gene; V was cut back by 0 bases and J by 11 bases. CDR3 in DNA: TGCGCCAGCAGCCAAGATCATATGAGCGGGAGTATCTATATGCAGTATTTT. Encoded protein: CASSQDHMSGSIYMQYF.

The rearrangement links TRBV7-6 to TRBJ2-1; possibly TRBD1 or TRBD2 for D (6 bases each). The CDR3 loop spans 14 amino acids. Trimming removed 7 bases from V and 5 bases from J, with 15 bases in between. The germline V gene encodes CDR1 SGHVS and CDR2 FNYEAQ. The CDR3 nucleotides read TGTGCCAGCACCTATTCTAGGGGGGACAATGAGCAGTTCTTC. It is translated as CASTYSRGDNEQFF.

This chain connects TRBV5-1 to TRBJ1-2; possible D gene TRBD1, 6 bases. V shed 4 bases and J shed 3 bases, with 19 bases lying between them. The CDR3 length is 16 residues. Germline V gives CDR1 SGHRS, CDR2 YFSETQ. CDR3 nucleotides: TGCGCCAGCAGCCTGGCGGAGGGGGGGCAGGACTATGGCTACACCTTC. Protein: CASSLAEGGQDYGYTF.

The chain combines TRBV11-2 with TRBJ1-1; no clear D gene. The V gene lost 0 bases and the J gene lost 4 bases, with 9 bases spanning the gap. The germline gives CDR1 SGHAT, CDR2 FQNNGV. This CDR3 is built from 14 residues. The CDR3 spells CASSLEREGTEAFF. CDR3 sequence (DNA): TGTGCCAGCAGCTTAGAGAGGGAGGGCACTGAAGCTTTCTTT.

CDR3 DNA: TGTGCCAGCAGCTTGAGCTCTAACTATGGCTACACCTTC. Protein sequence: CASSLSSNYGYTF. J is TRBJ1-2 and V is TRBV5-4; D gene ambiguous. The germline V gene encodes CDR1 SGHNT and CDR2 YYREEE (reference sequence). CDR3 length: 13 amino acids. The ends were cut back, 1 base at V and 0 bases at J, with 4 bases in the middle.

Details on this clone: Sequence at one end of the junction differs from germline and may be a read error. This rearrangement joins TRBV10-3 to TRBJ1-4; a possible D gene is TRBD1 (6 bases). CDR1 and CDR2 from the germline V gene are ENHRY and SYGVKD. The CDR3 totals 16 residues. CDR3 protein: CAVSDSLTGSNEKLFF. The CDR3 region has the DNA TGTGCCGTCAGTGACTCCTTGACAGGCTCTAATGAAAAACTGTTTTTT.

V and J are TRBV1 and TRBJ2-1. TRBV1 is flagged as a pseudogene. This CDR3 comprises 16 residues. CDR3 nucleotide sequence: TGCACCAGCAGCCAAGCCCCGGGACCTAGCCCCAATGAGCAGTTCTTC. It is translated as CTSSQAPGPSPNEQFF.

The chain uses TRBV5-1 and TRBJ2-5; unclear D gene. This CDR3 has 12 amino acids. Germline V gene sequence: CDR1 SGHRS, CDR2 YFSETQ. Trimming left V 4 bases short and J 0 bases short, with 4 bases between. This CDR3 reads CASSAHQETQYF. The CDR3 nucleotides read TGCGCCAGCAGCGCCCACCAAGAGACCCAGTACTTC.

The chain couples TRBV7-8 to TRBJ1-5, with TRBD1 matching over 7 bases. CDR1 and CDR2 from the germline V gene are SGHVS and FQNEAQ. V shed 5 bases and J 4 bases; nucleotides not matched to a gene: 14. The CDR3 totals 17 residues. CDR3 nucleotides: TGTGCCAGCAGCCGTTCCTGGGGGGACAGCCCTAATCAGCCCCAGCATTTT. It specifies CASSRSWGDSPNQPQHF.

The chain joins TRBV13 to TRBJ2-1; 14 positions match TRBD2. CDR3 size: 17 residues. The germline V gene encodes CDR1 PRHDT and CDR2 FYEKMQ (reference sequence). V lost 11 bases and J lost 6; bases outside the gene matches: 15. The CDR3, as DNA: TGTGCCGTTCCCGGGACTAGCGGGAGTGAAGGCACCAATGAGCAGTTCTTC. Its translation is CAVPGTSGSEGTNEQFF. The full variable domain, rest sourced from reference TRBV13 and TRBJ2-1, is AAGVIQSPRHLIKEKRETATLKCYPIPRHDTVYWYQQGPGQDPQFLISFYEKMQSDKGSIPDRFSAQQFSDYHSELNMSSLELGDSALYFCAVPGTSGSEGTNEQFFGPGTRLTVL.

The CDR3 loop is CASSPFFGWNTYNEQFF. The CDR3 bases are TGCGCCAGCAGCCCCTTTTTCGGCTGGAACACTTACAATGAGCAGTTCTTC. The chain recombines TRBV10-1 with TRBJ2-1; D is ambiguous. Trimming cost V 6 bases and J 4 bases, with 22 bases left between them. Germline V gives CDR1 WNHNN, CDR2 SYGVQD (reference sequence). The CDR3 is 17 residues long.

The rearrangement uses TRBV7-2 and TRBJ2-3; no reliable D call. Per the germline V gene, CDR1 is SGHTA and CDR2 is FQGNSA. This CDR3 region has 11 residues. With 11 bases removed from V and 0 bases from J, the gap between germline ends came to 6 bases. The CDR3 coding sequence is TGTGCCTCCACTAGCACAGATACGCAGTATTTT. Encoded protein: CASTSTDTQYF.

V usage is TRBV28 and J usage is TRBJ2-2; 8 bases align to TRBD2. CDR3 size: 15 residues. Trimming at V came to 4 bases and at J to 4 bases, leaving 5 bases not matched to a gene. Germline V lookup: CDR1 MDHEN, CDR2 SYDVKM. The CDR3 bases are TGTGCCAGCAGTTCACTAGCGGCAATCACCGGGGAGCTGTTTTTT. Translation: CASSSLAAITGELFF.

The chain has TRBV2 and TRBJ1-1; tentative D call: TRBD1 (5 bases). Germline V lookup: CDR1 SNHLY, CDR2 FYNNEI. The V and J ends lost 6 bases and 1 base respectively, with 9 bases between them. The CDR3 is 13 residues long. This CDR3 is CASSAQGNTEAFF. DNA for the CDR3: TGTGCCAGCAGCGCCCAGGGGAACACTGAAGCTTTCTTT.